This T cell receptor beta chain was profiled in a study of blood T cells in healthy people across ages. Through a sample-barcoded 5' primer and a J-beta primer mix, a second PCR was run for roughly 7 to 11 cycles. MiXCR was run by TCRdb on the 5' RACE reads, yielding one entry per CDR3 protein. This sample has more than 900,000 distinct CDR3 sequences, with 25% to 35% found just once. CDR3 length: 18 amino acids. Trimming left V 0 bases short and J 2 bases short, with 17 bases between. Germline CDR1 reads MDHEN; CDR2 reads SYDVKM. To note about this clonotype: Its antigen remains unknown.

Extraction of total RNA produced a minimum of 5 micrograms from each sample. Findings and limits, study-wide: Diversity of TCR beta per million T cells declined in a roughly linear way with age. It was not known whether donors were CMV positive (a possible confounder of expanded clonotype changes).

This sample also belongs to another study, concerning T cells of mothers and their children. In that study: In unrelated and related pairs, TCR recombination output is shaped in a similar way by thymic selection.

This chain joins TRBV28 and TRBJ1-5, with TRBD1 as a possible D gene (5 bases). Sequencing was performed on blood. The receptor comes from a woman in her forties in good health. For the CDR3, the DNA is TGTGCCAGCAGTTTATGGGCCGGACAAATTAAGGGCAATCAGCCCCAGCATTTT. Its protein is CASSLWAGQIKGNQPQHF.